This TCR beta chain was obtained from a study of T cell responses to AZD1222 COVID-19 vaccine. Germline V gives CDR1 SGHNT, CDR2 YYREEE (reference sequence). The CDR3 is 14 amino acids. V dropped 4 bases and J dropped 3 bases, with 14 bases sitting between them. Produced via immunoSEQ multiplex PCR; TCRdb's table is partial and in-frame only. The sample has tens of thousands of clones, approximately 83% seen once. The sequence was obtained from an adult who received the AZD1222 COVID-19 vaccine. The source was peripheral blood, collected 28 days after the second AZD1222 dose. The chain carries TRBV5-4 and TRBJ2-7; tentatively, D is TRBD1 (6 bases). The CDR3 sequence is CASSPGTLYYEQYF. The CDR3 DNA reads TGTGCCAGCAGCCCCGGGACACTATACTACGAGCAGTACTTC.